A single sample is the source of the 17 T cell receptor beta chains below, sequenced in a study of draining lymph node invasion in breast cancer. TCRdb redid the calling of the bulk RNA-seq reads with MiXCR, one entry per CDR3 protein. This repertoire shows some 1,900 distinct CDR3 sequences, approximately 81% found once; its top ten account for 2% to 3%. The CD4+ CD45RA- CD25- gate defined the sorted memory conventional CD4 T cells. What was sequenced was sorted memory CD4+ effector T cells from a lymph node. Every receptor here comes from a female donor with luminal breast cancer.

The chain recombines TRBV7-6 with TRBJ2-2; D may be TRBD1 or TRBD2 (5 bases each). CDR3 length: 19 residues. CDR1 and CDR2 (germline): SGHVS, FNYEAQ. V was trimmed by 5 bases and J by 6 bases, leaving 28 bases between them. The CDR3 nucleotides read TGTGCCAGCAGCCCGGCCGTGTCGCAGCGGCGAGGGGTCTCCGGGGAGCTGTTTTTT. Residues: CASSPAVSQRRGVSGELFF.

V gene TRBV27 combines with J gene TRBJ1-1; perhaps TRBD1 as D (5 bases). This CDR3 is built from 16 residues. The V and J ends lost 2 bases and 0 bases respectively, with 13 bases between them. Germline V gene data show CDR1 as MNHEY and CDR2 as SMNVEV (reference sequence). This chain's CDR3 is CASSLQGLTMNTEAFF. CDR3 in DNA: TGTGCCAGCAGTTTACAGGGCTTGACTATGAACACTGAAGCTTTCTTT.

The DNA for the CDR3 is TGCGCCAGCAGCCGAATCCCCCCGGGGGCGACCGGAAACACCATATATTTT. It yields the protein CASSRIPPGATGNTIYF. The chain carries TRBV4-1 and TRBJ1-3, with TRBD1 as a possible D gene (6 bases). Germline V gives CDR1 MGHRA, CDR2 YSYEKL. The CDR3 sequence is 17 residues long. V was cut by 4 bases and J by 4 bases, with 20 bases left in between.

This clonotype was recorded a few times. The CDR3 here is CASTDRTDPRNTEAFF. The CDR3 bases are TGTGCCAGCACAGACCGAACAGACCCTCGAAACACTGAAGCTTTCTTT. The gene calls are TRBV5-6 and TRBJ1-1, with D unresolved. Germline V gives CDR1 SGHDT, CDR2 YYEEEE. V was cut by 6 bases and J by 2 bases, with 20 bases left in between. There are 16 residues in the CDR3.

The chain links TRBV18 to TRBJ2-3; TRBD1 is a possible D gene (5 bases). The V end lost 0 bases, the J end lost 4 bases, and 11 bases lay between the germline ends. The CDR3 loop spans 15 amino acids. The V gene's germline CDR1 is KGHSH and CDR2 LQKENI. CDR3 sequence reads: CASSPPRTWADTQYF. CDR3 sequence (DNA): TGTGCCAGCTCACCACCGAGGACATGGGCAGATACGCAGTATTTT.

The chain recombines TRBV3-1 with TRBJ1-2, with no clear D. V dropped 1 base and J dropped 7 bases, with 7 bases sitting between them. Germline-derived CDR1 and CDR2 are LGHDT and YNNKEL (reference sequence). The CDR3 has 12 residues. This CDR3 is CASSQGAVGYTF. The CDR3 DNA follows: TGTGCCAGCAGCCAAGGAGCGGTTGGCTACACCTTC.

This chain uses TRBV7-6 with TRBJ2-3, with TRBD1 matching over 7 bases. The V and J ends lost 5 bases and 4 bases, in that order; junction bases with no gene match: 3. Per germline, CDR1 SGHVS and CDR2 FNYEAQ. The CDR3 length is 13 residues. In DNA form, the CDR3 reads TGTGCCAGCAGCGCGACAGGGCCAGATACGCAGTATTTT. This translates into CASSATGPDTQYF.

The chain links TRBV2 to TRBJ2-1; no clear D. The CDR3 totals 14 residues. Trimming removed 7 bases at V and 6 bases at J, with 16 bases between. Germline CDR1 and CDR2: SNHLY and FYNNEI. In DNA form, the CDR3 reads TGTGCCAGCAATCCGGGCTACGCCAGCAATGAGCAGTTCTTC. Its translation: CASNPGYASNEQFF. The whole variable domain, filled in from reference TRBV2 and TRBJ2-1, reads EPEVTQTPSHQVTQMGQEVILRCVPISNHLYFYWYRQILGQKVEFLVSFYNNEISEKSEIFDDQFSVERPDGSNFTLKIRSTKLEDSAMYFCASNPGYASNEQFFGPGTRLTVL.

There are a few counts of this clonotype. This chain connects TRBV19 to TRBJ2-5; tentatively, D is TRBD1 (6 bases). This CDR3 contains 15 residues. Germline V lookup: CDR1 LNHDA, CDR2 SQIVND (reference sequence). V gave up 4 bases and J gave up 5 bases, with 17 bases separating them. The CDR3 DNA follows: TGTGCCAGTAGTAACCCACAGGGTTTCGAGGAGACCCAGTACTTC. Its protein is CASSNPQGFEETQYF.

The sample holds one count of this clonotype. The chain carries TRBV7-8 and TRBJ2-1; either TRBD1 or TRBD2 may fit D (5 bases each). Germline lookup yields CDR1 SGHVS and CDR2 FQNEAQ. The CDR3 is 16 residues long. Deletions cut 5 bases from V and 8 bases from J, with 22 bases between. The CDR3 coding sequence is TGTGCCAGCAGCGTACGGAGTGGGCAGAGAGGGGATGAGCAGTTCTTC. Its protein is CASSVRSGQRGDEQFF.

CDR3 DNA sequence: TGTGCCAGCAGTTTATTGGGACAGGGGGCTGAAGCTTTCTTT. Residues: CASSLLGQGAEAFF. The V call is TRBV12-3 or TRBV12-4, the J call TRBJ1-1; TRBD1 aligns across 11 bases. CDR3 length: 14 amino acids. With V trimmed by 2 bases and J by 6 bases, 2 bases remained unmatched.

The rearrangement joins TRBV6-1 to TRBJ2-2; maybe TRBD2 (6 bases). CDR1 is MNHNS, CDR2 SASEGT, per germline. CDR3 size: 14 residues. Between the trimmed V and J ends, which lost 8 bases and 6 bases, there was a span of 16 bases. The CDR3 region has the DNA TGTGCCAGCCGCGACGAGTGGGAGGCCGGGGAGCTGTTTTTT. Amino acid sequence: CASRDEWEAGELFF.

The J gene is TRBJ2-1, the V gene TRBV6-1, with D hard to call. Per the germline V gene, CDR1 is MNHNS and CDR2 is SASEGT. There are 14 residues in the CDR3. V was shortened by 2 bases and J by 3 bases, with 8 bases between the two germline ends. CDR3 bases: TGTGCCAGCAGTGAACTCGGATACTACAATGAGCAGTTCTTC. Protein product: CASSELGYYNEQFF.

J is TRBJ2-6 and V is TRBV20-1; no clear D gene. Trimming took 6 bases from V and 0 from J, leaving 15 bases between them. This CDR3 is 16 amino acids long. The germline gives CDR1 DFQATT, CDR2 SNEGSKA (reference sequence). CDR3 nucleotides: TGCAGTGCCCCTGGGGATCCGTTCTCTGGGGCCAACGTCCTGACTTTC. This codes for CSAPGDPFSGANVLTF.

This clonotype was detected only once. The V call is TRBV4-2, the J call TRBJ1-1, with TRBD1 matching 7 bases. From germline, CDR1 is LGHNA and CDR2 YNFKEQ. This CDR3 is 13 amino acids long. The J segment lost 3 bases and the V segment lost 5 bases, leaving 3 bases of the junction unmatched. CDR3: CASSIQGYTEAFF. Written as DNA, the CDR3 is TGTGCCAGCAGCATACAGGGGTACACTGAAGCTTTCTTT.

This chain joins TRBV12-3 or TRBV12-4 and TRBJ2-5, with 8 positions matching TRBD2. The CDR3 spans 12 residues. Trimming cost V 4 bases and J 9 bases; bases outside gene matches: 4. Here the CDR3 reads CASSSGGLPQYF. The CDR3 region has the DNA TGTGCCAGCAGTTCGGGAGGGCTGCCCCAGTACTTC.

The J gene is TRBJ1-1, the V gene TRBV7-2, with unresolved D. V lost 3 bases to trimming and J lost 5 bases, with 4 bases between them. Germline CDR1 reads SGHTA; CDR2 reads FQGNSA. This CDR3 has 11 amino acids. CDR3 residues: CASSLVTEAFF. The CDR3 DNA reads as TGTGCCAGCAGCTTGGTAACTGAAGCTTTCTTT.